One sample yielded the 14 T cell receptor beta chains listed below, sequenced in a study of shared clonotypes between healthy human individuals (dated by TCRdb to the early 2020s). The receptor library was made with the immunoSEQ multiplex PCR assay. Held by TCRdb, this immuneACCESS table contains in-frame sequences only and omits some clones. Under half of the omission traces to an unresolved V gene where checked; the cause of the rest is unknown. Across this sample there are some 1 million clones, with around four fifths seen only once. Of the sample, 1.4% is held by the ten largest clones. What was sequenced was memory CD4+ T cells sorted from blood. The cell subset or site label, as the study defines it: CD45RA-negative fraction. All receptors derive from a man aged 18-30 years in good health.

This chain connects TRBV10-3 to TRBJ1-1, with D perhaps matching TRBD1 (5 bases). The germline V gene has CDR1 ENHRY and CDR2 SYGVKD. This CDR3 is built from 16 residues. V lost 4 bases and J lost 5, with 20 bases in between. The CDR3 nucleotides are TGTGCCATCAGTGGGGAAGGGGCTAAAGACGGGACTGAAGCTTTCTTT. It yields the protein CAISGEGAKDGTEAFF.

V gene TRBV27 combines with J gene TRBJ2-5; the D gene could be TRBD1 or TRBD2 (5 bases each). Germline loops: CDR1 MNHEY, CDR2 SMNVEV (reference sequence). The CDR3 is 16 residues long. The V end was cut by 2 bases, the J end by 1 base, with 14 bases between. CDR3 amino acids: CASSLRGWGGQETQYF. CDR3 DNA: TGTGCCAGCAGTTTAAGAGGGTGGGGCGGCCAAGAGACCCAGTACTTC.

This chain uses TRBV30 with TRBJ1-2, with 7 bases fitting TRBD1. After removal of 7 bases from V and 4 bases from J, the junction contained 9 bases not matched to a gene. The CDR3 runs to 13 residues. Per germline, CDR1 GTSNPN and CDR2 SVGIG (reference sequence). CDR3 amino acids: CAFSGTVPYGYTF. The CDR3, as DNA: TGTGCCTTCTCCGGGACAGTTCCCTATGGCTACACCTTC. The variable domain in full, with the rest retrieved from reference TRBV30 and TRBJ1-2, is SQTIHQWPATLVQPVGSPLSLECTVEGTSNPNLYWYRQAAGRGLQLLFYSVGIGQISSEVPQNLSASRPQDRQFILSSKKLLLSDSGFYLCAFSGTVPYGYTFGSGTRLTVV.

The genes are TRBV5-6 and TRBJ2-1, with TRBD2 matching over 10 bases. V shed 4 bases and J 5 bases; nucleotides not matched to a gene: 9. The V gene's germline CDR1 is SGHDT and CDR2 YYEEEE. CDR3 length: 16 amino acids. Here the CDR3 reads CASSRVGSGRDNEQFF. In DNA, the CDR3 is TGTGCCAGCAGCCGGGTAGGGAGCGGGAGGGACAATGAGCAGTTCTTC.

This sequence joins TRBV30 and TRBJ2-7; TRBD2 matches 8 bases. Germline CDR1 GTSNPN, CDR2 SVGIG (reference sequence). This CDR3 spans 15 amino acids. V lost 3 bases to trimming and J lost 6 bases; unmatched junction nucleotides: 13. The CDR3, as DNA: TGTGCCTGGAGGGCCACCGCCGGGACTAGTGCCGAGCAGTACTTC. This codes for CAWRATAGTSAEQYF.

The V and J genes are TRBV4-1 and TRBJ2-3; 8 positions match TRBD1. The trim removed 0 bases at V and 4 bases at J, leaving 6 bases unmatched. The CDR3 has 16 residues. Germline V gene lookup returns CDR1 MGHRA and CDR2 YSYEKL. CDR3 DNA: TGCGCCAGCAGCCAAGAGCAGGGACAGGCTTCAGATACGCAGTATTTT. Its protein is CASSQEQGQASDTQYF.

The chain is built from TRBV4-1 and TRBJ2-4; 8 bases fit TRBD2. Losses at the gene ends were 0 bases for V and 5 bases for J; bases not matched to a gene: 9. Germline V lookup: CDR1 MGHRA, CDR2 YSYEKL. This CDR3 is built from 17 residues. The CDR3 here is CASSQDLNSAGENIQYF. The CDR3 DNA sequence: TGCGCCAGCAGCCAAGATCTCAACTCAGCGGGGGAAAACATTCAGTACTTC.

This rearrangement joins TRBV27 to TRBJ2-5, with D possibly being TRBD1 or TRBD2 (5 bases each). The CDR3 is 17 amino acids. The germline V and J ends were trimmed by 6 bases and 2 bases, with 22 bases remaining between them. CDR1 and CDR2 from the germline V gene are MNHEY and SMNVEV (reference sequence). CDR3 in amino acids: CASSPLGEVETQETQYF. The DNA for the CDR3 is TGTGCCAGCAGCCCACTGGGGGAAGTTGAGACACAAGAGACCCAGTACTTC.

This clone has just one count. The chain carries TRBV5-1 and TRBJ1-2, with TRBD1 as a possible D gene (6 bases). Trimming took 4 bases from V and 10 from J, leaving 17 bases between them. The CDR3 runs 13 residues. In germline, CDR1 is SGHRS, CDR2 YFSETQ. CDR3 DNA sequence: TGCGCCAGCAGCCCCGGAGGGGGGATGTCCTACACCTTC. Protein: CASSPGGGMSYTF. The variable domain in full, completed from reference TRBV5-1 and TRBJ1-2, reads KAGVTQTPRYLIKTRGQQVTLSCSPISGHRSVSWYQQTPGQGLQFLFEYFSETQRNKGNFPGRFSGRQFSNSRSEMNVSTLELGDSALYLCASSPGGGMSYTFGSGTRLTVV.

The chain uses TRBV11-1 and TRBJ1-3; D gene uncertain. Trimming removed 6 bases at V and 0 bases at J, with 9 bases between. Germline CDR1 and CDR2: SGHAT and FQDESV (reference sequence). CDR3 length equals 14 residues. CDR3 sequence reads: CASSQQLSGNTIYF. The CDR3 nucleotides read TGTGCCAGCAGTCAACAGCTCTCTGGAAACACCATATATTTT.

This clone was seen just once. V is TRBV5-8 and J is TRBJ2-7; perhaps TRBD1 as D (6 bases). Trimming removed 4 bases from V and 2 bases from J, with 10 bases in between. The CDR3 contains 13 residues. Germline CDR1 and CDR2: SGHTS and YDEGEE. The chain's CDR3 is CASSRHRAYEQYF. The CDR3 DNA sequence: TGTGCCAGCAGCCGACACAGGGCCTACGAGCAGTACTTC. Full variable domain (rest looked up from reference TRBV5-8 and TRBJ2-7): EAGVTQSPTHLIKTRGQQATLRCSPISGHTSVYWYQQALGLGLQFLLWYDEGEERNRGNFPPRFSGRQFPNYSSELNVNALELEDSALYLCASSRHRAYEQYFGPGTRLTVT.

The CDR3 is CATSRGQMAGSNQPQHF. The CDR3 nucleotides are TGTGCCACCAGCAGGGGACAAATGGCAGGGAGCAATCAGCCCCAGCATTTT. The chain uses TRBV15 and TRBJ1-5, with a tentative D call TRBD1 (6 bases). Germline V gene sequence: CDR1 LNHNV, CDR2 YYDKDF (reference sequence). Trimming took off 3 bases at V and 1 base at J, with 16 bases between the two ends. The CDR3 length is 17 residues.

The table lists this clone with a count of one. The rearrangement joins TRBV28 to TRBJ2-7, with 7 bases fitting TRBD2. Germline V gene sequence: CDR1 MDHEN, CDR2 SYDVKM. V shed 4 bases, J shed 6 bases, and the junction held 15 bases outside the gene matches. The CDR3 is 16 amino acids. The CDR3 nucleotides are TGTGCCAGCAGTTCCCCCCTGGGAGGGATGTCCGGCGAGCAGTACTTC. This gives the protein CASSSPLGGMSGEQYF. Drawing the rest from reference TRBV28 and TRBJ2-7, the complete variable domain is DVKVTQSSRYLVKRTGEKVFLECVQDMDHENMFWYRQDPGLGLRLIYFSYDVKMKEKGDIPEGYSVSREKKERFSLILESASTNQTSMYLCASSSPLGGMSGEQYFGPGTRLTVT.

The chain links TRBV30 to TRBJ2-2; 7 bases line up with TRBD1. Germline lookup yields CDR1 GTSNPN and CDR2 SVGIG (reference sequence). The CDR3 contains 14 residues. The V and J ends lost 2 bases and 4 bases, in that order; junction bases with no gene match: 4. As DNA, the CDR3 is TGTGCCTGGAGTCAAGGGGGCACCACCGGGGAGCTGTTTTTT. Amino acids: CAWSQGGTTGELFF.